These T cell receptor beta chains were read from a single sample in a study of Graves' ophthalmopathy and Graves' hyperthyroidism. TCRdb passed the multiplex PCR reads through MiXCR, listing each CDR3 protein once. The sample has 350,000 or so distinct CDR3 sequences, around a sixth seen once; the top ten hold around an eighth. The specimen was peripheral blood. The receptors were gathered from an adult man with Graves' ophthalmopathy. CDR3s leave out the opening cysteine and the closing phenylalanine or tryptophan.

J gene	V gene	CDR3 length	CDR3 protein
TRBJ1-5	TRBV19	13	ASSIVDTSNQPQH
TRBJ2-2	TRBV19	14	ASSPRRGGNTGELF
TRBJ2-2	TRBV11-1	14	ASSKLSGSGVGELF
TRBJ2-5	TRBV30	9	AWSASETQY
TRBJ1-1	TRBV6-1	9	ASTWGAEAF
TRBJ2-7	TRBV12-3/TRBV12-4	15	ASSLASGRAGSYEQY
TRBJ2-5	TRBV28	14	ASRATLTGGGETQY
TRBJ1-5	TRBV6-2/TRBV6-3	14	ASSWGQGRRNQPQH
TRBJ2-5	TRBV11-2	13	ASSRTGVREETQY
TRBJ1-5	TRBV10-3	12	AISEGGVNQPQH
TRBJ1-2	TRBV28	13	ASSLGRTSAYGYT
TRBJ1-1	TRBV19	11	ASSPVWDTEAF
TRBJ2-5	TRBV11-1	12	ASTSRVSQETQY
TRBJ1-5	TRBV6-1	13	ASSESGERTAAQH
TRBJ1-5	TRBV6-2/TRBV6-3	13	ASSYQGVRIQPQH
TRBJ2-5	TRBV11-2	11	ASSLSGRRTQY
TRBJ2-5	TRBV6-2/TRBV6-3	10	ASTRDRETQY
TRBJ2-7	TRBV4-1	12	ASSQDSETYEQY
TRBJ1-5	TRBV19	15	ASSTHWDRAGNQPQH
TRBJ1-6	TRBV27	13	ASSLSARLDSPLH
TRBJ2-5	TRBV11-2	12	ASSFLQGRETQY
TRBJ2-2	TRBV2	12	ASTTGSVTGELF
TRBJ2-7	TRBV10-3	12	AMAVRLAGDEQY
TRBJ1-2	TRBV4-3	14	ASSQSPSGTVYGYT
TRBJ1-1	TRBV12-3/TRBV12-4	12	ASSFPMDHTEAF
TRBJ1-6	TRBV20-1	11	SAVPLYNSPLH
TRBJ1-1	TRBV12-3/TRBV12-4	13	ASIPGGNTATEAF
TRBJ1-6	TRBV10-1	12	ASSVGHPGSPLH
TRBJ2-7	TRBV4-1	13	ASSQLGTGLNEQY
TRBJ1-2	TRBV6-1	11	ASSASADYGYT
TRBJ2-5	TRBV30	13	AWKQGLGTVETQY
TRBJ2-7	TRBV5-1	13	ASSLWASINYEQY
TRBJ1-1	TRBV4-2	14	ASSQVPEIMNTEAF
TRBJ1-2	TRBV19	12	ASSRGQGTYGYT
TRBJ2-7	TRBV27	15	ASSLSPPWEGSYEQY
TRBJ2-7	TRBV12-3/TRBV12-4	10	ASARQAYEQY
TRBJ2-7	TRBV5-1	14	ASSPGTGGSSYEQY
TRBJ2-4	TRBV27	14	ASSLRGPLAKNIQY
TRBJ1-2	TRBV28	11	ASSETASYGYT
TRBJ2-7	TRBV5-1	13	ASSLSTGTGYEQY
TRBJ1-5	TRBV29-1	11	SVKPSGDQPQH
TRBJ2-7	TRBV11-2	11	ASSPLRTQEQY
TRBJ1-1	TRBV30	12	AWKKSPGSSEAF
TRBJ1-2	TRBV27	13	ASSLSAAGGYGYT
TRBJ1-2	TRBV27	13	ASSPTGTGASGYT
TRBJ2-2	TRBV7-2	15	ASSLGLAGGFTGELF
TRBJ2-5	TRBV4-1	15	ASSYGGTSGSQETQY
TRBJ2-2	TRBV29-1	9	SVQNTGELF
TRBJ2-7	TRBV12-3/TRBV12-4	11	ASLEPGAGEQY
TRBJ2-7	TRBV12-3/TRBV12-4	12	ASSLHGSSYEQY
TRBJ1-3	TRBV30	13	AWSVPTSSGNTIY
TRBJ1-1	TRBV27	12	ASSLKPLGTEAF
TRBJ2-7	TRBV30	11	AWSVYEGLGQY
TRBJ2-6	TRBV7-3	16	ASSLRLAGSSGANVLT
TRBJ1-5	TRBV11-2	12	ASSPSLVNQPQH
TRBJ2-4	TRBV15	12	ATQLGPMKNIQY
TRBJ2-2	TRBV7-8	12	ASSYPRSTGELS